A selection of T cell receptor beta chains follows, all from one sample in a study of regulatory T cells in long-lasting Graves disease. TCRdb re-derived calls from the multiplex PCR reads in MiXCR, one entry per CDR3 protein. Of hundreds of thousands of distinct CDR3 sequences listed, around 15% were seen once; the top ten hold about 18%. These data also formed part of another study, on T cells in Graves' hyperthyroidism and ophthalmopathy.

The specimen comprised peripheral blood mononuclear cells (PBMCs), sampled at new diagnosis, from a patient treated with antithyroid drugs. These receptor sequences come from a woman aged 25 to 39 with Graves disease. The CDR3 runs from the conserved cysteine through the conserved F or W. Fields, in order: J gene, D gene, clone size, V gene, CDR3 protein, CDR3 DNA. D genes are given only for firm matches. Size is stated for part of the rows, as once, few or many counts, or as a class when the clone is expanded.

>TRBJ1-3|.|.|TRBV2
CASTSRGTGNTIYF
TGTGCCAGCACCTCCCGCGGGACTGGAAACACCATATATTTT
>TRBJ2-5|.|.|TRBV7-9
CASSLPVSGLGETQYF
TGTGCCAGCAGCTTACCCGTCTCGGGGTTGGGGGAGACCCAGTACTTC
>TRBJ2-1|TRBD2|.|TRBV19
CASSTWEGPYNEQFF
TGTGCCAGTAGTACTTGGGAGGGCCCCTACAATGAGCAGTTCTTC
>TRBJ2-2|.|few|TRBV7-9
CASSGQIPGELFF
TGTGCCAGCAGTGGGCAGATTCCCGGGGAGCTGTTTTTT
>TRBJ1-2|TRBD1|many|TRBV6-1
CASSERTGINGYTF
TGTGCCAGCAGTGAACGGACAGGAATAAATGGCTACACCTTC
>TRBJ1-1|.|many|TRBV12-3/TRBV12-4
CATQAGLQNTEAFF
TGTGCCACGCAGGCAGGGCTCCAAAACACTGAAGCTTTCTTT
>TRBJ2-7|TRBD2|few|TRBV12-3/TRBV12-4
CASSFGAVGRSSYEQYF
TGTGCCAGCAGTTTCGGAGCCGTCGGGAGGAGCTCCTACGAGCAGTACTTC
>TRBJ1-3|.|many|TRBV28
CASSRTEGLSGNTIYF
TGTGCCAGCAGTCGGACAGAAGGGCTCTCTGGAAACACCATATATTTT
>TRBJ1-1|.|many|TRBV7-9
CASSRGQLMNTEAFF
TGTGCCAGCAGCCGAGGACAGCTTATGAACACTGAAGCTTTCTTT
>TRBJ2-7|.|many|TRBV15
CATSGEIYYEQYF
TGTGCCACCAGCGGCGAGATTTACTACGAGCAGTACTTC
>TRBJ2-3|.|many|TRBV11-1
CASSFGLADTDTQYF
TGTGCCAGCAGCTTTGGATTAGCGGACACAGATACGCAGTATTTT
>TRBJ2-5|.|many|TRBV6-1
CASSNDPVSLETQYF
TGTGCCAGCAGTAATGACCCCGTGTCGTTAGAGACCCAGTACTTC
>TRBJ1-2|.|many|TRBV25-1
CASSETPPLGSVNYGYTF
TGTGCCAGCAGTGAAACCCCGCCGTTGGGGTCGGTGAACTATGGCTACACCTTC
>TRBJ2-1|TRBD1|few|TRBV5-1
CASSEVTGVGNEQFF
TGCGCCAGCAGCGAAGTCACAGGGGTTGGGAATGAGCAGTTCTTC
>TRBJ2-5|.|.|TRBV24-1
CATSVGAETQYF
TGTGCCACCAGTGTAGGGGCGGAGACCCAGTACTTC
>TRBJ2-5|TRBD2|many|TRBV7-3
CASSPGLAGLPETQYF
TGTGCCAGCAGCCCTGGACTAGCGGGACTACCAGAGACCCAGTACTTC
>TRBJ2-7|.|many|TRBV6-1
CASRSTTGTEQYF
TGTGCCAGCAGATCTACAACGGGGACCGAGCAGTACTTC
>TRBJ1-5|.|few|TRBV30
CAWSATGYSNQPQHF
TGTGCCTGGAGTGCTACAGGGTATAGCAATCAGCCCCAGCATTTT
>TRBJ1-5|.|few|TRBV3-1
CASGGVSNQPQHF
TGTGCCAGCGGGGGGGTCAGCAATCAGCCCCAGCATTTT
>TRBJ2-1|.|few|TRBV3-1
CASSQEYEAGPSYNEQFF
TGTGCCAGCAGCCAAGAGTATGAGGCGGGACCCTCCTACAATGAGCAGTTCTTC
>TRBJ2-7|.|many|TRBV28
CASSLPGTAAYEQYF
TGTGCCAGCAGTTTGCCCGGGACGGCAGCCTACGAGCAGTACTTC
>TRBJ1-2|.|.|TRBV5-1
CASSLGRDGDYGYTF
TGCGCCAGCAGCTTGGGCCGGGACGGAGACTATGGCTACACCTTC
>TRBJ2-5|.|many|TRBV29-1
CSVVGGTSKETQYF
TGCAGCGTTGTGGGGGGAACATCAAAAGAGACCCAGTACTTC
>TRBJ1-1|TRBD1|.|TRBV18
CASSQQGLNAEAFF
TGTGCCAGCTCGCAACAGGGGTTGAACGCTGAAGCTTTCTTT
>TRBJ1-2|TRBD1|few|TRBV7-9
CASSLENPGTGGGYTF
TGTGCCAGCAGCTTAGAAAATCCCGGGACAGGAGGTGGCTACACCTTC
>TRBJ1-6|.|few|TRBV20-1
CSAPPSPNSPLHF
TGCAGTGCCCCTCCAAGTCCTAATTCACCCCTCCACTTT
>TRBJ2-6|.|many|TRBV7-2
CASSLWHRANSGANVLTF
TGTGCCAGCAGCTTATGGCACAGGGCGAACTCTGGGGCCAACGTCCTGACTTTC
>TRBJ2-4|.|few|TRBV6-1
CASSPRDIQYF
TGTGCCAGCAGCCCTAGGGACATTCAGTACTTC
>TRBJ2-1|.|few|TRBV5-4
CASSPDPPRNNEQFF
TGTGCCAGCAGCCCCGATCCCCCTAGGAACAATGAGCAGTTCTTC
>TRBJ1-3|.|few|TRBV11-1
CASSLDATFGNTIYF
TGTGCCAGCAGCTTAGACGCGACCTTTGGAAACACCATATATTTT
>TRBJ2-7|.|many|TRBV28
CASHTKIYEQYF
TGTGCCAGCCACACGAAAATCTACGAGCAGTACTTC
>TRBJ1-5|.|many|TRBV28
CASSFQFQPQHF
TGTGCCAGCAGTTTTCAGTTTCAGCCCCAGCATTTT
>TRBJ2-7|TRBD2|many|TRBV2
CASRQGLAGVDEQYF
TGTGCCAGCCGACAAGGACTAGCGGGAGTAGATGAGCAGTACTTC
>TRBJ2-7|.|.|TRBV3-1
CASSQQGPYSYEQYF
TGTGCCAGCAGCCAACAAGGACCCTACTCCTACGAGCAGTACTTC
>TRBJ1-5|.|many|TRBV11-1
CASSLDGLMNQPQHF
TGTGCCAGCAGCCTTGACGGGTTAATGAATCAGCCCCAGCATTTT
>TRBJ2-3|.|many|TRBV12-3/TRBV12-4
CASSLFSPDTQYF
TGTGCCAGCAGTTTATTCAGCCCAGATACGCAGTATTTT
>TRBJ1-4|.|once|TRBV5-6
CASSLTGADTEKLSF
TGTGCCAGCAGCTTGACAGGCGCAGATACGGAAAAACTGTCTTTT
>TRBJ1-2|.|few|TRBV10-3
CAISGGSGYTF
TGTGCCATCTCGGGGGGTAGTGGCTACACCTTC
>TRBJ1-2|.|.|TRBV30
CAWSTLRAGEGYTF
TGTGCCTGGAGTACCCTTCGGGCAGGGGAAGGCTACACCTTC
>TRBJ1-2|.|.|TRBV30
CAWSSQAGRAGGYTF
TGTGCCTGGAGTTCTCAAGCGGGCCGGGCAGGAGGCTACACCTTC
>TRBJ2-2|.|many|TRBV3-1
CASSQVGIGELFF
TGTGCCAGCAGCCAAGTCGGGATCGGGGAGCTGTTTTTT
>TRBJ2-7|.|many|TRBV10-3
CAIRKDLGGYEQYF
TGTGCCATCAGAAAGGACCTAGGGGGCTACGAGCAGTACTTC
>TRBJ1-5|.|.|TRBV7-2
CASSPQGSILQPQHF
TGTGCCAGCAGCCCTCAGGGGTCTATACTGCAGCCCCAGCATTTT
>TRBJ1-2|.|.|TRBV20-1
CSARGDRRRDDYGYTF
TGCAGTGCTAGAGGGGATAGGAGGAGAGACGACTATGGCTACACCTTC
>TRBJ2-1|TRBD2|few|TRBV5-1
CASSKGLAGRVEQFF
TGCGCCAGCAGCAAGGGACTAGCGGGTCGGGTCGAGCAGTTCTTC
>TRBJ2-5|TRBD2|.|TRBV5-5
CASSPGTSGAQETQYF
TGTGCCAGCAGCCCCGGGACTAGCGGGGCCCAAGAGACCCAGTACTTC
>TRBJ2-5|TRBD2|many|TRBV27
CASSYGLAGERETQYF
TGTGCCAGCAGTTATGGACTAGCGGGAGAACGAGAGACCCAGTACTTC
>TRBJ1-1|.|many|TRBV19
CATSTLPIWAFF
TGTGCCACTTCGACACTCCCAATCTGGGCTTTCTTT
>TRBJ2-1|.|many|TRBV24-1
CATSDPGQPTTYNEQFF
TGTGCCACCAGTGACCCGGGGCAGCCCACAACCTACAATGAGCAGTTCTTC